A single sample is the source of the 28 T cell receptor beta chains below, sequenced in a study of response to subunit inactivated influenza vaccine. From the RT-PCR reads, TCRdb called clonotypes with MiXCR, one entry per CDR3 protein. The repertoire holds some 850,000 distinct CDR3 sequences, with about 18% as singletons. The sample consisted of PBMCs from blood, taken about 5 days after vaccination. Source of these receptors: a man aged 45-65 years who received an inactivated influenza vaccine.

V usage is TRBV4-2 and J usage is TRBJ2-5; D is possibly TRBD1 or TRBD2 (5 bases each). Trimming removed 4 bases at V and 4 bases at J, with 25 bases between. This CDR3 has 18 residues. Germline V gene data show CDR1 as LGHNA and CDR2 as YNFKEQ. The CDR3 sequence: CASSRAPLGLASGETQYF. CDR3 nucleotides: TGTGCCAGCAGCCGAGCTCCCCTGGGGCTAGCCTCTGGAGAGACCCAGTACTTC.

This clonotype has a handful of counts. CDR3 sequence (DNA): TGTGCCATCAGTGACCTCCTTGGTGCCAATGAAAAACTGTTTTTT. It specifies CAISDLLGANEKLFF. J is TRBJ1-4 and V is TRBV10-3, with unresolved D. V gave up 3 bases and J gave up 5 bases, with 13 bases separating them. Germline CDR1 is ENHRY and CDR2 is SYGVKD. The CDR3 runs to 15 residues.

This clonotype came up a few times. The rearrangement links TRBV18 to TRBJ2-6, with a weak D call TRBD2 (5 bases). V was shortened by 4 bases and J by 4 bases, with 14 bases between the two germline ends. The CDR3 is made up of 16 amino acids. Germline CDR1 reads KGHSH; CDR2 reads LQKENI. CDR3 loop: CASSRGEYPGANVLTF. The CDR3, as DNA: TGTGCCAGCTCACGGGGAGAATACCCCGGGGCCAACGTCCTGACTTTC. The full variable domain, its missing parts supplied by reference TRBV18 and TRBJ2-6, is NAGVMQNPRHLVRRRGQEARLRCSPMKGHSHVYWYRQLPEEGLKFMVYLQKENIIDESGMPKERFSAEFPKEGPSILRIQQVVRGDSAAYFCASSRGEYPGANVLTFGAGSRLTVL.

V gene TRBV28 combines with J gene TRBJ2-7; D gene unclear. The CDR3 is 14 residues long. Germline-derived CDR1 and CDR2 are MDHEN and SYDVKM. V dropped 1 base and J dropped 7 bases, with 14 bases sitting between them. CDR3 protein: CASSLFGLAWEQYF. The CDR3 bases are TGTGCCAGCAGTTTATTCGGGTTAGCTTGGGAGCAGTACTTC.

The chain has TRBV6-6 and TRBJ2-7, with D perhaps TRBD1 (6 bases). V dropped 8 bases and J dropped 5 bases, with 16 bases sitting between them. From germline, CDR1 is MNHNY and CDR2 SVGAGI (reference sequence). The CDR3 is made up of 13 amino acids. CDR3 bases: TGTGCCAGCGTCAATTACGCAGGGGACGAGCAGTACTTC. Encoded protein: CASVNYAGDEQYF.

This clonotype was seen a few times. The J gene is TRBJ2-5, the V gene TRBV6-2 or TRBV6-3; the D gene could be TRBD1 or TRBD2 (5 bases each). The CDR3 is made up of 15 amino acids. Germline-derived CDR1 and CDR2 are MNHEY and SVGEGT. The V and J ends lost 5 bases and 4 bases respectively, with 17 bases between them. In DNA form, the CDR3 reads TGTGCCAGCAGTCGGGGCCTCTTTGGACGAGAGACCCAGTACTTC. Protein product: CASSRGLFGRETQYF.

This clonotype was found a few times. The V call is TRBV20-1, the J call TRBJ1-5; 7 bases are shared with TRBD1. Losses at the gene ends were 6 bases for V and 1 base for J; bases not matched to a gene: 6. From germline, CDR1 is DFQATT and CDR2 SNEGSKA (reference sequence). The CDR3 length is 14 residues. CDR3 sequence reads: CSATYRGSNQPQHF. As DNA, the CDR3 is TGCAGTGCCACGTACAGGGGCAGCAATCAGCCCCAGCATTTT.

This clonotype appeared a few times. V usage is TRBV5-1 and J usage is TRBJ2-1; 10 bases are a match to TRBD2. With 4 bases clipped from V and 8 bases from J, the junction kept 9 bases outside the gene matches. The CDR3 is 15 amino acids. Germline V CDR1 and CDR2: SGHRS, YFSETQ. The CDR3 nucleotides read TGCGCCAGCAGCGCAACTAGCGGGGATGTGTATGAGCAGTTCTTC. This codes for CASSATSGDVYEQFF.

The chain couples TRBV20-1 to TRBJ1-5; tentative D call: TRBD1 (5 bases). The germline V gene encodes CDR1 DFQATT and CDR2 SNEGSKA (reference sequence). V was shortened by 4 bases and J by 3 bases, with 10 bases between the two germline ends. This CDR3 contains 13 residues. The CDR3 sequence: CSATSTVNQPQHF. CDR3 nucleotides: TGCAGTGCTACCTCGACAGTCAATCAGCCCCAGCATTTT.

The J gene is TRBJ2-1, the V gene TRBV14, with 10 bases lining up with TRBD1. The J segment lost 5 bases and the V segment lost 4 bases, leaving 20 bases of the junction unmatched. CDR3 length: 20 residues. Germline CDR1 SGHDN, CDR2 FVKESK. CDR3 amino acids: CASSRDRRTGGPTDDNEQFF. CDR3 nucleotide sequence: TGTGCCAGCAGCCGCGATAGGAGGACAGGGGGGCCTACCGATGACAATGAGCAGTTCTTC. The entire variable domain, with the rest obtained from reference TRBV14 and TRBJ2-1, is as follows: EAGVTQFPSHSVIEKGQTVTLRCDPISGHDNLYWYRRVMGKEIKFLLHFVKESKQDESGMPNNRFLAERTGGTYSTLKVQPAELEDSGVYFCASSRDRRTGGPTDDNEQFFGPGTRLTVL.

This clonotype appeared many times. The chain links TRBV12-3 or TRBV12-4 to TRBJ2-7; 8 bases agree with TRBD2. The CDR3 consists of 14 residues. V was pared by 8 bases and J by 6 bases, with 12 bases of the junction left unmatched. The DNA for the CDR3 is TGTGCCAGCTCCCTCGGGGGGGGCCAAGGCGAGCAGTACTTC. This sequence encodes CASSLGGGQGEQYF.

Worth noting for this clonotype: Since a much larger clone is just one base distant, this may be a read error. J is TRBJ2-3 and V is TRBV5-6; unclear D gene. Germline V gene data show CDR1 as SGHDT and CDR2 as YYEEEE. V was trimmed by 6 bases and J by 4 bases, leaving 9 bases between them. The CDR3 loop spans 12 amino acids. Written as DNA, the CDR3 is TGTGCCAGCACCTTCAACCCAGATACGCAGTATTTT. The encoded protein is CASTFNPDTQYF.

This chain joins TRBV20-1 and TRBJ1-5; D uncertain. Germline values: CDR1 DFQATT, CDR2 SNEGSKA (reference sequence). V shed 4 bases and J shed 1 base, with 11 bases lying between them. This CDR3 contains 14 residues. Here the CDR3 reads CSATRSMSNQPQHF. CDR3 DNA sequence: TGCAGTGCTACCCGTTCGATGAGCAATCAGCCCCAGCATTTT.

The CDR3 reads CASSPAPGLAGAQTNEQFF. In nucleotides, the CDR3 is TGTGCCAGCAGTCCCGCCCCGGGACTAGCGGGAGCTCAGACTAATGAGCAGTTCTTC. The chain recombines TRBV27 with TRBJ2-1; 14 nucleotides align to TRBD2. J lost 7 bases, V lost 5 bases, and 16 bases had no gene match. The CDR3 spans 19 residues. Germline CDR1 MNHEY, CDR2 SMNVEV (reference sequence).

The genes are TRBV5-6 and TRBJ2-6; D uncertain. Trimming shortened V by 0 bases and J by 0 bases, and 7 bases separated the two germline ends. From germline, CDR1 is SGHDT and CDR2 YYEEEE. This CDR3 contains 16 residues. The CDR3 DNA sequence: TGTGCCAGCAGCTTGGTCCAATTCTCTGGGGCCAACGTCCTGACTTTC. Translated, it gives CASSLVQFSGANVLTF.

This clonotype appeared a few times. The rearrangement joins TRBV15 to TRBJ1-5; TRBD1 is a possible D gene (6 bases). V lost 5 bases and J lost 4, with 18 bases in between. The CDR3 runs 16 residues. CDR1 is LNHNV and CDR2 is YYDKDF in the germline V gene (reference sequence). The CDR3 spells CATSEGVGPGNQPQHF. For the CDR3, the DNA is TGTGCCACCAGCGAGGGGGTGGGGCCAGGGAATCAGCCCCAGCATTTT.

The chain carries TRBV6-6 and TRBJ2-7; D perhaps matches TRBD2 (5 bases). Per the germline V gene, CDR1 is MNHNY and CDR2 is SVGAGI (reference sequence). Trimming shortened V by 6 bases and J by 6 bases, and 12 bases separated the two germline ends. The CDR3 consists of 12 residues. The CDR3 DNA reads as TGTGCCAGCAGCACGCTACGGGGCGAGCAGTACTTC. Translating gives CASSTLRGEQYF.

This clonotype was seen repeatedly, ten times or more. This chain joins TRBV10-3 and TRBJ2-5; D not resolved. This CDR3 contains 14 residues. Germline V CDR1 and CDR2: ENHRY, SYGVKD. Trimming removed 7 bases from V and 2 bases from J, with 14 bases in between. The CDR3 protein is CAIKPATTQETQYF. CDR3 sequence (DNA): TGTGCCATCAAACCGGCGACCACTCAAGAGACCCAGTACTTC.

V and J are TRBV6-1 and TRBJ2-2, with D possibly being TRBD2 (5 bases). CDR3 length equals 17 residues. In germline, CDR1 is MNHNS, CDR2 SASEGT. V was clipped by 5 bases and J by 4 bases, with 20 bases between them. In nucleotides, the CDR3 is TGTGCCAGCAGTCCTCCTCCGGGATCGGGGAGCACCGGGGAGCTGTTTTTT. This gives the protein CASSPPPGSGSTGELFF.

The chain couples TRBV7-2 to TRBJ2-5; a weak D match, TRBD2 (5 bases). V lost 7 bases to trimming and J lost 2 bases, with 17 bases between them. Per germline, CDR1 SGHTA and CDR2 FQGNSA. This CDR3 contains 15 residues. CDR3 residues: CASTPGGLLQETQYF. The CDR3 DNA reads as TGTGCCAGCACCCCCGGCGGACTTCTTCAAGAGACCCAGTACTTC.

This clonotype was seen more than once but under ten times. The chain uses TRBV19 and TRBJ1-5; D not certain. The CDR3 contains 16 residues. V shed 4 bases and J shed 2 bases, with 15 bases lying between them. Germline V CDR1 and CDR2: LNHDA, SQIVND (reference sequence). The CDR3 DNA is TGTGCCAGTAGTACGGCCAGACGTCGGGGCAATCAGCCCCAGCATTTT. Its translation is CASSTARRRGNQPQHF.

This clonotype was found many times. The chain has TRBV5-5 and TRBJ2-1, with D hard to call. Trimming shortened V by 4 bases and J by 2 bases, and 13 bases separated the two germline ends. In germline, CDR1 is SGHKS, CDR2 YYEKEE (reference sequence). The CDR3 is 15 amino acids. CDR3 DNA: TGTGCCAGCAGCATCGCACCCCCGACCTACAATGAGCAGTTCTTC. It codes for CASSIAPPTYNEQFF.

This sequence joins TRBV20-1 and TRBJ2-7; 8 bases are shared with TRBD1. V lost 0 bases and J lost 4; bases outside the gene matches: 2. CDR3 length equals 13 residues. CDR1 is DFQATT, CDR2 SNEGSKA, per germline (reference sequence). The CDR3 DNA is TGCAGTGCTAGAGAACAGGGGGATTACGAGCAGTACTTC. As protein: CSAREQGDYEQYF.

This clonotype showed up just a few times. The chain has TRBV6-1 and TRBJ2-1, with unresolved D. This CDR3 region has 13 residues. Germline V lookup: CDR1 MNHNS, CDR2 SASEGT. The V end lost 3 bases, the J end lost 5 bases, and 8 bases lay between the germline ends. CDR3 nucleotide sequence: TGTGCCAGCAGTGAGGTCATACACAATGAGCAGTTCTTC. It translates to CASSEVIHNEQFF.

This clonotype was detected a few times. This rearrangement joins TRBV29-1 to TRBJ1-5; weak D call: TRBD1 (6 bases). The germline CDR1 and CDR2 sequences are SQVTM and ANQGSEA. V shed 6 bases and J shed 3 bases, with 9 bases lying between them. The CDR3 is 12 amino acids. The CDR3 bases are TGCAGCGTCTCAGGGGCCAATCAGCCCCAGCATTTT. Amino acids: CSVSGANQPQHF.

There are many counts of this clonotype. The V call is TRBV6-2 or TRBV6-3, the J call TRBJ1-1; D possibly corresponds to TRBD1 (5 bases). CDR3 length equals 12 residues. The V end was cut by 8 bases, the J end by 1 base, with 8 bases between. Germline lookup yields CDR1 MNHEY and CDR2 SVGEGT. CDR3 sequence (DNA): TGTGCCAGCGGCAGGGCGAACACTGAAGCTTTCTTT. Amino acid sequence: CASGRANTEAFF.

This clonotype showed up just a few times. The V call is TRBV12-3 or TRBV12-4, the J call TRBJ2-5, with a weak D call TRBD2 (6 bases). Trimming removed 6 bases from V and 1 base from J, with 18 bases in between. The CDR3 spans 16 residues. The CDR3 DNA reads as TGTGCCAGCAGGGGATGGAGGTTGGGGGGCCAAGAGACCCAGTACTTC. Translation gives CASRGWRLGGQETQYF.

This clonotype came up many times. The chain recombines TRBV7-2 with TRBJ2-5, with D maybe TRBD1 (5 bases). V lost 2 bases and J 8 bases, leaving 15 bases between the germline ends. This CDR3 has 14 amino acids. In germline, CDR1 is SGHTA, CDR2 FQGNSA. CDR3 sequence: CASSLIGDQGTQYF. The CDR3 coding sequence is TGTGCCAGCAGCTTAATAGGGGATCAGGGAACCCAGTACTTC.